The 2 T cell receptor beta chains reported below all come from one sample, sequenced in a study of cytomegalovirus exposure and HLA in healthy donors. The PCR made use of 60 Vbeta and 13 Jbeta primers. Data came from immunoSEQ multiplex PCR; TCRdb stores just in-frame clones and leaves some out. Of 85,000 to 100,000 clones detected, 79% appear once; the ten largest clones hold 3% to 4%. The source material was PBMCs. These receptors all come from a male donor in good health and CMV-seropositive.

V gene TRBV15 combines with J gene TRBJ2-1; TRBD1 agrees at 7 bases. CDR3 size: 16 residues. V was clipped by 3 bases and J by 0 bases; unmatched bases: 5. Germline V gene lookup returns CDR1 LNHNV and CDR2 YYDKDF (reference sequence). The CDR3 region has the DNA TGTGCCACCAGCAGCCCAGGGGGAAGCTCCTACAATGAGCAGTTCTTC. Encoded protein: CATSSPGGSSYNEQFF.

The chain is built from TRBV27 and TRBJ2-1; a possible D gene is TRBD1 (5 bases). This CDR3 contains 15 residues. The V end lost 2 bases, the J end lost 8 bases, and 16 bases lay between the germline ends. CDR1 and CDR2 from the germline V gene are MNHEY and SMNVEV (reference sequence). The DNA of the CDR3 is TGTGCCAGCAGTTTAGGGGCTGTCCCCGTCCATGAGCAGTTCTTC. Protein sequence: CASSLGAVPVHEQFF.